This is a list of T cell receptor beta chains from one sample in a study of T cells in Graves' hyperthyroidism and ophthalmopathy. TCRdb used MiXCR to reprocess the multiplex PCR reads, holding one entry per CDR3 protein. The data hold about 130,000 distinct CDR3 sequences, with approximately 24% observed a single time. Material: blood. The receptors here all came from a woman aged 45-65 years with Graves' hyperthyroidism that later progressed to Graves' ophthalmopathy. Each CDR3 is given with its conserved first and last residue. The D gene is left open where the match is weak. Not all rows give a size; the values are once, few, many and, for expanded clones, a class.

TRBV29-1	TRBJ2-5	few	TRBD2	TGCAGCGTGAGCCAAGCGGGAGGTAAAGAGACCCAGTACTTC	CSVSQAGGKETQYF
TRBV2	TRBJ2-1	many	.	TGTGCCAGCACCCGGCAGGGGGGCTACAATGAGCAGTTCTTC	CASTRQGGYNEQFF
TRBV15	TRBJ1-5	few	.	TGTGCCACCAGCAGAGATTCAGGGCGAGGGAATCAGCCCCAGCATTTT	CATSRDSGRGNQPQHF
TRBV12-3/TRBV12-4	TRBJ2-1	many	.	TGTGCCAGCAGTGGGAAGGAGCGGCTGGGGCGGAATGAGCAGTTCTTC	CASSGKERLGRNEQFF
TRBV11-2	TRBJ2-5	many	.	TGTGCCAGCAGCTTAGTAGGGTCCCAGTACTTC	CASSLVGSQYF
TRBV7-2	TRBJ1-6	.	.	TGTGCCAGCAGCTCACAAGAGCCCGGGCGCTCACCCCTCCACTTT	CASSSQEPGRSPLHF
TRBV18	TRBJ2-4	many	TRBD1	TGTGCCAGCTCACCTCCGAGGACAGGTTTTAACATTCAGTACTTC	CASSPPRTGFNIQYF
TRBV6-1	TRBJ1-5	few	.	TGTGCCAGCAGTACCGGGTTTAGCAATCAGCCCCAGCATTTT	CASSTGFSNQPQHF
TRBV4-1	TRBJ2-5	few	TRBD2	TGCGCCAGCAGCCAAGATTATGGGGGGGGGGAGACCCAGTACTTC	CASSQDYGGGETQYF
TRBV28	TRBJ1-1	.	TRBD1	TGTGCCAGCAGCCACCTCGGACAGGGGGCCGTGGCTTTCTTT	CASSHLGQGAVAFF
TRBV7-9	TRBJ1-2	many	.	TGTGCCAGCAGCTTACAGCAGGGGAACTATGGCTACACCTTC	CASSLQQGNYGYTF
TRBV12-3/TRBV12-4	TRBJ1-5	many	TRBD1	TGTGCCAGCAGAGGGACAGTCAATCAGCCCCAGCATTTT	CASRGTVNQPQHF
TRBV18	TRBJ2-2	few	.	TGTGCCAGCTACACCGTGGCAGGCTGGACCGGGGAGCTGTTTTTT	CASYTVAGWTGELFF
TRBV4-1	TRBJ2-4	few	.	TGCGCCAGCAGCCAGTATGGGGGTCACATTCAGTACTTC	CASSQYGGHIQYF
TRBV3-1	TRBJ1-2	few	.	TGTGCCAGCAGCCAAGGGTATAGGAGGGAGGGCTACACCTTC	CASSQGYRREGYTF
TRBV20-1	TRBJ2-7	many	TRBD1	TGCAGTGCTAGGCCGACAGGGCCCTCCTACGAGCAGTACTTC	CSARPTGPSYEQYF
TRBV28	TRBJ1-2	.	TRBD1	TGTGCCAGCAGCCTACAGGGGGCGGGAGGCTACACCTTC	CASSLQGAGGYTF
TRBV11-2	TRBJ1-1	.	.	TGTGCCAGCAGTCAAAAACAGGGAGCTTTCTTT	CASSQKQGAFF
TRBV12-3/TRBV12-4	TRBJ2-1	many	TRBD2	TGTGCCAGCATTCTCGGGACTAGCGGGTCAAATGAGCAGTTCTTC	CASILGTSGSNEQFF
TRBV27	TRBJ2-2	few	.	TGTGCCAGCAAAATCTTAAGGGACACCGGGGAGCTGTTTTTT	CASKILRDTGELFF
TRBV6-1	TRBJ2-7	many	TRBD2	TGTGCCAGCAGGGGGGAGCGGGAGAACTACGAGCAGTACTTC	CASRGERENYEQYF
TRBV5-6	TRBJ2-2	.	.	TGTGCCAGCAGCTTGCGGCTGGGGTCGAACACCGGGGAGCTGTTTTTT	CASSLRLGSNTGELFF
TRBV28	TRBJ1-4	many	TRBD1	TGTGCCAGCAGAACACAGGGGGGTTATGAAAAACTGTTTTTT	CASRTQGGYEKLFF
TRBV7-6	TRBJ2-3	many	TRBD2	TGTGCCAGCAGCCCGAGCGGGGGCCCCACAGATACGCAGTATTTT	CASSPSGGPTDTQYF
TRBV7-8	TRBJ2-1	.	TRBD2	TGTGCCAGCAGCTTAAAGTGGCGCGGGAGGGGCGGCGGTGAGCAGTTCTTC	CASSLKWRGRGGGEQFF
TRBV19	TRBJ2-7	many	.	TGTGCCAGTACCCGGGGACACGCCTTTTCCTACGAGCAGTACTTC	CASTRGHAFSYEQYF
TRBV7-9	TRBJ1-4	many	.	TGTGCCAGCAGCAACCGCGTTGCAACTAATGAAAAACTGTTTTTT	CASSNRVATNEKLFF
TRBV7-2	TRBJ2-1	.	TRBD2	TGTGCCAGCAGCGGGGCCGGGACTAGCGGGATCGACCGGGGGTTCTTC	CASSGAGTSGIDRGFF
TRBV13	TRBJ2-2	.	TRBD2	TGTGCCAGCAGCCGAAGAGGGACTAGCGGGAGGAAGGCCGGGGAGCTGTTTTTT	CASSRRGTSGRKAGELFF
TRBV6-5	TRBJ2-2	many	TRBD2	TGTGCCAGCAGAGCGGGAGTAGTCACCGGGGAGCTGTTTTTT	CASRAGVVTGELFF
TRBV28	TRBJ2-3	many	TRBD2	TGTGCCAGCAGTTCCAGGGGTAGCGGGAGAAGAGATACGCAGTATTTT	CASSSRGSGRRDTQYF
TRBV2	TRBJ1-1	.	TRBD1	TGTGCCAGTACGGGACAGGGCGGCACTGAAGCTTTCTTT	CASTGQGGTEAFF
TRBV24-1	TRBJ2-3	many	.	TGTGCCACCAGTGCGGGGGGCGGCACAGATACGCAGTATTTT	CATSAGGGTDTQYF
TRBV18	TRBJ2-5	.	.	TGTGCCAGCTCACAACAGGGCAGAGAGACCCAGTACTTC	CASSQQGRETQYF
TRBV7-8	TRBJ1-1	.	.	TGTGCCAGCAGCTTAGATAAGGGGAGGGGGACTGAAGCTTTCTTT	CASSLDKGRGTEAFF
TRBV12-3/TRBV12-4	TRBJ1-3	many	.	TGTGCCAGCAGTCCGCAAAGCACGTCGAACTCTGGAAACACCATATATTTT	CASSPQSTSNSGNTIYF
TRBV12-3/TRBV12-4	TRBJ1-1	.	.	TGTGCCAGCAGCCGGACGGTTGAAGCTTTCTTT	CASSRTVEAFF
TRBV10-2	TRBJ2-7	.	TRBD1	TGCGCCAGCAGCCCCGAGGCAGGGGGCCATGAGCAGTACTTC	CASSPEAGGHEQYF
TRBV4-2	TRBJ1-5	few	.	TGTGCCAGCAGCCAAGGGGGGGTCAATCAGCCCCAGCATTTT	CASSQGGVNQPQHF
TRBV6-1	TRBJ2-7	.	.	TGTGCCAGCAGTTTGAGCCAGGGGGGAAGCTACGAGCAGTACTTC	CASSLSQGGSYEQYF
TRBV20-1	TRBJ1-6	many	.	TGCAGTGCTAGGGCGGGGGATATTCTTTCACCCCTCCACTTT	CSARAGDILSPLHF
TRBV5-6	TRBJ2-7	many	.	TGTGCCAGCAGCTCCACCCCCCAGGGGATGGTCTACGAGCAGTACTTC	CASSSTPQGMVYEQYF
TRBV28	TRBJ1-1	many	TRBD1	TGTGCCAGCAGTTTATGGGGACAGGGAACGAACACTGAAGCTTTCTTT	CASSLWGQGTNTEAFF
TRBV12-3/TRBV12-4	TRBJ1-2	.	.	TGTGCCAGCAAAGGGCAGGGAAACTATGGCTACACCTTC	CASKGQGNYGYTF
TRBV20-1	TRBJ2-5	few	.	TGCAGTCCCGGAGGGGAACATTCGAAAGAGACCCAGTACTTC	CSPGGEHSKETQYF